This T cell receptor (beta chain) was recorded in a study of blood T cell repertoires in COVID-19. This CDR3 spans 14 amino acids. Germline V gene lookup returns CDR1 SGDLS and CDR2 YYNGEE. V was shortened by 0 bases and J by 7 bases, with 11 bases between the two germline ends. The method was immunoSEQ multiplex PCR; TCRdb's version includes in-frame clones alone and lacks a portion of them. The table shows about 140,000 clones, with approximately 84% occurring only once. The TCR sequence derives from a man aged 40-49 years with acute COVID-19. Sequences were obtained from PBMCs or T cells enriched from blood (not recorded which). The V gene is TRBV9, the J gene TRBJ2-1, with TRBD1 as a possible D gene (6 bases). CDR3 DNA: TGTGCCAGCAGCGTAGACGGACAGACTAATGAGCAGTTCTTC. Residues: CASSVDGQTNEQFF.